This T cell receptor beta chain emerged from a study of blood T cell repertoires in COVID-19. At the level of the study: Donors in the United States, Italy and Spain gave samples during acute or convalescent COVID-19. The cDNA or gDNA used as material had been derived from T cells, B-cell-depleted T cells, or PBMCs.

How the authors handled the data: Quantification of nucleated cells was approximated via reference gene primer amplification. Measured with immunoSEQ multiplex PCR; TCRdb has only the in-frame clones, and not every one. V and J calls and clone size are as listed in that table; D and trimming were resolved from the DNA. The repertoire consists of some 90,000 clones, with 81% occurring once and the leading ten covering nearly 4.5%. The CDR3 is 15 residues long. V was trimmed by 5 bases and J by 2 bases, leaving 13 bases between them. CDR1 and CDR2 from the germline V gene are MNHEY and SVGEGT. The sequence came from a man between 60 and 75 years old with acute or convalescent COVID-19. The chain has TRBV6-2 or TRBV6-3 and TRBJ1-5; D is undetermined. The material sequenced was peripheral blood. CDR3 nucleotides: TGTGCCAGCAGTCAAGAGGGAGGGCGCAATCAGCCCCAGCATTTT. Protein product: CASSQEGGRNQPQHF.